This T cell receptor (beta chain) was captured by sequencing in a study of T cell responses to AZD1222 COVID-19 vaccine. Germline V CDR1 and CDR2: ENHRY, SYGVKD. This CDR3 has 15 residues. J gave up 4 bases and V 0 bases, and 3 bases lay outside the gene matches. Only in-frame clones appear in the TCRdb table, and some are missing; sequencing was by immunoSEQ multiplex PCR. The data contain around 88,000 clones, about 86% of them singletons. In its sample, this clone was seen once. Sequencing used peripheral blood, obtained on day 0 of AZD1222 vaccination. The receptor was isolated from an adult in good health. V is TRBV10-3 and J is TRBJ2-1, with TRBD1 matching 7 bases. CDR3 amino acids: CAISESKGQYNEQFF. CDR3 DNA: TGTGCCATCAGTGAGTCGAAGGGACAGTACAATGAGCAGTTCTTC.